Shown below are 30 T cell receptor beta chains from a single sample sequenced in a study of blood T cell repertoires in COVID-19 (dated by TCRdb to about 2020). Library method: the immunoSEQ multiplex PCR assay. Not all clones reach the TCRdb copy of this immuneACCESS table, which keeps in-frame sequences only. Checked studies attribute under half of the gap to unresolved V genes and leave the rest unexplained. For this sample there are fewer than 350,000 clones; about 90% appear just once. The ten largest make up 1.7% of the sample. Sample: PBMCs or T cells enriched from blood (not recorded which). These receptors were taken from a woman younger than 35 with acute COVID-19.

The chain uses TRBV29-1 and TRBJ2-5, with 9 bases matching TRBD2. The trim removed 6 bases at V and 9 bases at J, leaving 5 bases unmatched. The germline V gene encodes CDR1 SQVTM and CDR2 ANQGSEA. The CDR3 is 11 amino acids. The CDR3 sequence is CSVGTSWAQYF. The CDR3 DNA is TGCAGCGTAGGGACTAGCTGGGCCCAGTACTTC. The variable domain in full, with the rest retrieved from reference TRBV29-1 and TRBJ2-5, is SAVISQKPSRDICQRGTSLTIQCQVDSQVTMMFWYRQQPGQSLTLIATANQGSEATYESGFVIDKFPISRPNLTFSTLTVSNMSPEDSSIYLCSVGTSWAQYFGPGTRLLVL.

The CDR3 region has the DNA TGTGCCAGCTCACCACAGGGACAGACCATCTATGGCTACACCTTC. Its protein is CASSPQGQTIYGYTF. The chain carries TRBV18 and TRBJ1-2; TRBD1 matches 7 bases. The CDR3 consists of 15 residues. V dropped 1 base and J dropped 4; count of bases not matched to a gene: 6. Germline CDR1 reads KGHSH; CDR2 reads LQKENI.

The rearrangement links TRBV7-2 to TRBJ2-5; 7 nucleotides match TRBD2. The CDR3 runs 17 residues. The J segment lost 1 base and the V segment lost 5 bases, leaving 13 bases of the junction unmatched. From germline, CDR1 is SGHTA and CDR2 FQGNSA. CDR3 in DNA: TGTGCCAGCAGCACCATGAATTTAGCGGGCCCCCAAGAGACCCAGTACTTC. Translation: CASSTMNLAGPQETQYF.

Here the CDR3 reads CASQEVGAVNEKLFF. The DNA of the CDR3 is TGTGCCAGCCAAGAAGTAGGGGCCGTAAATGAAAAACTGTTTTTT. V usage is TRBV6-5 and J usage is TRBJ1-4, with a possible D match to TRBD1 (5 bases). V lost 8 bases and J 5 bases, leaving 18 bases between the germline ends. The CDR3 is 15 residues long. Germline V gene sequence: CDR1 MNHEY, CDR2 SVGAGI.

This chain's CDR3 is CAWSWLAGDTGELFF. DNA of the CDR3: TGTGCCTGGAGTTGGCTAGCGGGCGACACCGGGGAGCTGTTTTTT. The chain recombines TRBV30 with TRBJ2-2, with TRBD2 identical over 8 bases. This CDR3 comprises 15 residues. J was trimmed by 3 bases and V by 2 bases; bases with no gene match: 5. CDR1 GTSNPN and CDR2 SVGIG come from the germline V gene (reference sequence).

The rearrangement uses TRBV25-1 and TRBJ2-2; perhaps TRBD1 as D (6 bases). The germline V gene encodes CDR1 MGHDK and CDR2 SYGVNS. The V end lost 3 bases, the J end lost 1 base, and 6 bases lay between the germline ends. This CDR3 contains 14 residues. CDR3 residues: CASSEGQNTGELFF. CDR3 coding DNA: TGTGCCAGCAGTGAGGGACAGAACACCGGGGAGCTGTTTTTT.

The sample holds one count of this clone. V usage is TRBV7-2 and J usage is TRBJ1-5, with D uncertain. The V end lost 2 bases, the J end lost 3 bases, and 5 bases lay between the germline ends. CDR1 and CDR2 from the germline V gene are SGHTA and FQGNSA. The CDR3 contains 13 residues. CDR3 nucleotides: TGTGCCAGCAGCTTACGGTACAATCAGCCCCAGCATTTT. Translation gives CASSLRYNQPQHF. The entire variable domain, with the rest obtained from reference TRBV7-2 and TRBJ1-5, is as follows: GAGVSQSPSNKVTEKGKDVELRCDPISGHTALYWYRQSLGQGLEFLIYFQGNSAPDKSGLPSDRFSAERTGGSVSTLTIQRTQQEDSAVYLCASSLRYNQPQHFGDGTRLSIL.

The chain has TRBV10-2 and TRBJ2-7; 7 bases match TRBD2. CDR1 is WSHSY and CDR2 is SAAADI in the germline V gene. The V segment lost 2 bases and the J segment 3 bases; nucleotides outside the gene matches: 4. The CDR3 spans 14 residues. The CDR3 nucleotides are TGCGCCAGCAGTGAGGTAGGGACTAACTACGAGCAGTACTTC. Amino acids: CASSEVGTNYEQYF.

This clone was seen only a few times. V gene TRBV19 combines with J gene TRBJ2-1; D might be TRBD2 (6 bases). The CDR3 sequence is 14 residues long. Per germline, CDR1 LNHDA and CDR2 SQIVND (reference sequence). The V end was cut by 6 bases, the J end by 5 bases, with 14 bases between. This chain's CDR3 is CASRRLGRDNEQFF. DNA for the CDR3: TGTGCCAGTAGACGACTAGGTCGGGACAATGAGCAGTTCTTC.

The V and J genes are TRBV10-3 and TRBJ2-3; 8 bases are a match to TRBD2. The length of the CDR3 is 15 residues. J gave up 4 bases and V 2 bases, and 5 bases lay outside the gene matches. Germline CDR1 reads ENHRY; CDR2 reads SYGVKD. The CDR3 nucleotides are TGTGCCATCAGTGAGGGGGGACTAGTCTCAGATACGCAGTATTTT. As protein: CAISEGGLVSDTQYF.

The chain links TRBV28 to TRBJ1-1; D not certain. The germline V gene encodes CDR1 MDHEN and CDR2 SYDVKM. This CDR3 has 15 amino acids. Trimming left V 5 bases short and J 3 bases short, with 16 bases between. As DNA, the CDR3 is TGTGCCAGCAGTCCCGGTAGTAGCTGGGACACTGAAGCTTTCTTT. Translating gives CASSPGSSWDTEAFF.

The chain is built from TRBV19 and TRBJ1-4; D not resolved. CDR1 is LNHDA and CDR2 is SQIVND in the germline V gene (reference sequence). The CDR3 extends over 14 amino acids. Deletions cut 4 bases from V and 6 bases from J, with 12 bases between. The CDR3 DNA sequence: TGTGCCAGTAGTAATACCGGGAGGCATGAAAAACTGTTTTTT. Translation gives CASSNTGRHEKLFF.

The genes are TRBV11-3 and TRBJ2-7; 8 bases align to TRBD2. The germline CDR1 and CDR2 sequences are SGHNT and YENEEA. This CDR3 has 17 amino acids. The junction had 12 bases not matched to a gene; V was cut back by 1 base and J by 4 bases. As DNA, the CDR3 is TGTGCCAGCAGCTTAGGGGGGGCTAGCGGGCCCCTTTACGAGCAGTACTTC. It codes for CASSLGGASGPLYEQYF.

The chain carries TRBV4-1 and TRBJ1-4; 9 bases are shared with TRBD1. Germline loops: CDR1 MGHRA, CDR2 YSYEKL. There are 14 residues in the CDR3. Trimming removed 7 bases from V and 3 bases from J; junction bases left unmatched: 3. The CDR3 region has the DNA TGCGCCAGCACCGGGACAGGGCCTAATGAAAAACTGTTTTTT. It is translated as CASTGTGPNEKLFF.

The V gene is TRBV6-2 or TRBV6-3, the J gene TRBJ2-7; D might be TRBD2 (5 bases). This CDR3 has 14 amino acids. Germline V lookup: CDR1 MNHEY, CDR2 SVGEGT. V was trimmed by 4 bases and J by 3 bases, leaving 13 bases between them. CDR3 in amino acids: CASSSTGSFYEQYF. DNA for the CDR3: TGTGCCAGCAGTTCTACGGGATCCTTCTACGAGCAGTACTTC.

The chain links TRBV19 to TRBJ2-5, with 14 bases that match TRBD2. The junction had 3 bases not matched to a gene; V was cut back by 4 bases and J by 5 bases. The CDR3 totals 15 residues. Germline CDR1 reads LNHDA; CDR2 reads SQIVND (reference sequence). CDR3 in DNA: TGTGCCAGTAGTAAGGGACTAGCGGGAGTGGAGACCCAGTACTTC. Translated: CASSKGLAGVETQYF.

This clone was found a few times. The chain couples TRBV30 to TRBJ2-1, with 10 positions matching TRBD1. The germline V gene encodes CDR1 GTSNPN and CDR2 SVGIG (reference sequence). The ends lost 5 bases at V and 2 bases at J; junction bases unmatched: 0. The length of the CDR3 is 13 residues. As DNA, the CDR3 is TGTGCCTGGGGACAGGGGGCCTACAATGAGCAGTTCTTC. It codes for CAWGQGAYNEQFF.

This clone was found a few times. The V call is TRBV28, the J call TRBJ1-5, with a possible D match to TRBD1 (6 bases). The CDR3 is 16 amino acids. Per germline, CDR1 MDHEN and CDR2 SYDVKM. Trimming removed 7 bases at V and 7 bases at J, with 23 bases between. Here the CDR3 reads CASKFMVLGALQPQHF. The CDR3 DNA reads TGTGCCAGCAAGTTTATGGTCCTGGGGGCCCTGCAGCCCCAGCATTTT.

J is TRBJ2-7 and V is TRBV21-1; TRBD1, the D gene given by the table, was not confirmed from the DNA. TRBV21-1 is labeled a pseudogene. The length of the CDR3 is 16 residues. CDR3 sequence: CASSKDDGQGTYEQYF. CDR3 nucleotides: TGTGCCAGCAGCAAAGATGACGGACAGGGAACCTACGAGCAGTACTTC.

This chain links TRBV15 with TRBJ2-7; 8 bases map to TRBD1. V shed 2 bases and J 7 bases; nucleotides not matched to a gene: 7. The V gene's germline CDR1 is LNHNV and CDR2 YYDKDF (reference sequence). This CDR3 region has 14 residues. Written as DNA, the CDR3 is TGTGCCACCAGCAGATCCCGACAGGGGTGGGAGCAGTACTTC. Amino acid sequence: CATSRSRQGWEQYF. The whole variable domain, remainder taken from reference TRBV15 and TRBJ2-7, is DAMVIQNPRYQVTQFGKPVTLSCSQTLNHNVMYWYQQKSSQAPKLLFHYYDKDFNNEADTPDNFQSRRPNTSFCFLDIRSPGLGDTAMYLCATSRSRQGWEQYFGPGTRLTVT.

This chain joins TRBV28 and TRBJ1-4, with TRBD1 matching 8 bases. Germline values: CDR1 MDHEN, CDR2 SYDVKM. This CDR3 has 14 amino acids. V shed 6 bases and J 8 bases; nucleotides not matched to a gene: 8. The CDR3 region has the DNA TGTGCCAGCAGGCCTACAGGGGGTGGAGAAAAACTGTTTTTT. Translated: CASRPTGGGEKLFF.

The chain couples TRBV19 to TRBJ2-2; 13 nucleotides line up with TRBD2. V trimming: 7 bases; J trimming: 5 bases; junction bases outside the gene matches: 4. The CDR3 contains 15 residues. Per germline, CDR1 LNHDA and CDR2 SQIVND (reference sequence). The CDR3 sequence: CASKGLAGVTGELFF. The CDR3 region has the DNA TGTGCCAGTAAAGGACTAGCGGGAGTGACCGGGGAGCTGTTTTTT.

The V call is TRBV9, the J call TRBJ2-2, with 9 nucleotides matching TRBD1. Trimming cost V 4 bases and J 4 bases; bases outside gene matches: 5. This CDR3 has 15 amino acids. CDR1 SGDLS and CDR2 YYNGEE come from the germline V gene. The CDR3 is CASSTDRGGTGELFF. CDR3 bases: TGTGCCAGCAGCACGGACAGGGGAGGCACCGGGGAGCTGTTTTTT.

This clone has a handful of counts. The chain has TRBV6-2 or TRBV6-3 and TRBJ2-7, with D uncertain. V was trimmed by 2 bases and J by 3 bases, leaving 14 bases between them. CDR3 length: 15 residues. Germline CDR1 MNHEY, CDR2 SVGEGT. CDR3 sequence: CASSYPSGVSYEQYF. The DNA of the CDR3 is TGTGCCAGCAGTTACCCGAGTGGAGTAAGCTACGAGCAGTACTTC.

The rearrangement joins TRBV6-4 to TRBJ1-4; TRBD1 matches at 8 bases. V was clipped by 0 bases and J by 6 bases; unmatched bases: 9. The CDR3 runs to 17 residues. Germline V gene data show CDR1 as MRHNA and CDR2 as SNTAGT. The CDR3 sequence is CASSDSSPTGDDEKLFF. Written as DNA, the CDR3 is TGTGCCAGCAGTGACTCGAGCCCGACAGGGGATGATGAAAAACTGTTTTTT.

V gene TRBV30 combines with J gene TRBJ2-1; TRBD2 matches at 8 bases. Trimming at V came to 5 bases and at J to 5 bases, leaving 5 bases not matched to a gene. The germline V gene encodes CDR1 GTSNPN and CDR2 SVGIG (reference sequence). CDR3 length equals 13 residues. CDR3: CAWERGRNNEQFF. CDR3 bases: TGTGCCTGGGAACGCGGGAGGAACAATGAGCAGTTCTTC.

This chain connects TRBV3-1 (or the pseudogene TRBV3-2) to TRBJ2-1; 11 nucleotides agree with TRBD2. The ends lost 7 bases at V and 6 bases at J; junction bases unmatched: 8. The CDR3 is 15 residues long. The germline V gene has CDR1 LGHDT and CDR2 YNNKEL (reference sequence). The CDR3 loop is CASTRTSGSSNEQFF. DNA of the CDR3: TGTGCCAGCACCAGAACTAGCGGGAGTTCCAATGAGCAGTTCTTC.

The chain uses TRBV29-1 and TRBJ2-7; D tentatively fits TRBD1 or TRBD2 (10 bases each). There are 18 residues in the CDR3. Germline loops: CDR1 SQVTM, CDR2 ANQGSEA. Trimming shortened V by 4 bases and J by 4 bases, and 29 bases separated the two germline ends. The CDR3 DNA reads TGCAGCGTTGGGGGACAGGGGAAGACTAGCGGGTCGGGGTACGAGCAGTACTTC. Translation: CSVGGQGKTSGSGYEQYF.

Comment on this clone: Other nucleotide sequences from this sample produce the same CDR3. The chain uses TRBV7-9 and TRBJ1-1, with D maybe TRBD1 (5 bases). The CDR3 is 13 residues long. Trimming pared 0 bases from V and 5 bases from J, leaving 7 bases between. Germline V gene data show CDR1 as SEHNR and CDR2 as FQNEAQ (reference sequence). The CDR3 loop is CASSLARVTEAFF. Here the CDR3 DNA reads TGTGCCAGCAGCTTAGCCAGGGTTACTGAAGCTTTCTTT.

The V and J genes are TRBV7-9 and TRBJ1-4; 11 bases agree with TRBD1. V shed 5 bases, J shed 2 bases, and the junction held 7 bases outside the gene matches. Germline assignment: CDR1 SEHNR and CDR2 FQNEAQ (reference sequence). The CDR3 is 17 residues long. In nucleotides, the CDR3 is TGTGCCAGCAGCCCTCCGGGACAGGGGGAGACTAATGAAAAACTGTTTTTT. This codes for CASSPPGQGETNEKLFF.